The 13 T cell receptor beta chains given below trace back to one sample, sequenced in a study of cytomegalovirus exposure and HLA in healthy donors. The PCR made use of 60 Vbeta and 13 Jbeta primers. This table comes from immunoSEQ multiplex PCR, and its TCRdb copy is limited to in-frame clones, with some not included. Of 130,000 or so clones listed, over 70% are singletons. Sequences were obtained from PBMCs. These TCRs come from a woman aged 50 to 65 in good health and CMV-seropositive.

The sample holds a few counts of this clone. The CDR3 nucleotides read TGTGCCAGCAGTTACTCGGCGGGAGAAACATACAATGAGCAGTTCTTC. Translated, it gives CASSYSAGETYNEQFF. The gene calls are TRBV6-5 and TRBJ2-1; 7 bases align to TRBD2. This CDR3 spans 16 amino acids. Germline lookup yields CDR1 MNHEY and CDR2 SVGAGI. The J segment lost 4 bases and the V segment lost 0 bases, leaving 6 bases of the junction unmatched.

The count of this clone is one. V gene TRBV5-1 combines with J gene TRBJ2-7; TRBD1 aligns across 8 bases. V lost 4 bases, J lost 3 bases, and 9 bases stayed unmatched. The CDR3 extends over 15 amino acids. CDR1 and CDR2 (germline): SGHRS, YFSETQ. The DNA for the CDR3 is TGCGCCAGCAGCGACCCCAGGGGGCCTTTCTACGAGCAGTACTTC. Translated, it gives CASSDPRGPFYEQYF. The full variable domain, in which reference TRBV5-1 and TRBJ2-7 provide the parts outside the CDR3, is KAGVTQTPRYLIKTRGQQVTLSCSPISGHRSVSWYQQTPGQGLQFLFEYFSETQRNKGNFPGRFSGRQFSNSRSEMNVSTLELGDSALYLCASSDPRGPFYEQYFGPGTRLTVT.

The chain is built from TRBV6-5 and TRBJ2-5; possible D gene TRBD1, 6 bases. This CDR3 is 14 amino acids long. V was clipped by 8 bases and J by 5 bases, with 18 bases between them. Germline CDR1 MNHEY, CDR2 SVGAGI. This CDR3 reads CASARGITGETQYF. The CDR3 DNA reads TGTGCCAGCGCTAGGGGGATAACGGGGGAGACCCAGTACTTC.

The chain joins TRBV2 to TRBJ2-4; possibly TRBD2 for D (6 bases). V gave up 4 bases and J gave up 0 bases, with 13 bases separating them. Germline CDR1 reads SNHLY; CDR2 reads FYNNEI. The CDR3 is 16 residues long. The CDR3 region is CASSGGLDLAKNIQYF. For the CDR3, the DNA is TGTGCCAGCAGTGGGGGACTGGATCTAGCCAAAAACATTCAGTACTTC.

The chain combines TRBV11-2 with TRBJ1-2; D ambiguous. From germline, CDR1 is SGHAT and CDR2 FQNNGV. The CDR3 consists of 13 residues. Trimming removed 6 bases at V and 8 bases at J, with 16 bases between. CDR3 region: CASSLDRRRGYTF. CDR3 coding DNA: TGTGCCAGCAGTCTAGATCGCCGGCGAGGCTACACCTTC.

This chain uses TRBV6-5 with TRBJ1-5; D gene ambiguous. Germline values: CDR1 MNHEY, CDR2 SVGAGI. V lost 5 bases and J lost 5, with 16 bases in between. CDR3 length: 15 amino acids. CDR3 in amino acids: CASSVSYGVYQPQHF. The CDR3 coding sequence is TGTGCCAGCAGTGTAAGCTACGGGGTTTATCAGCCCCAGCATTTT.

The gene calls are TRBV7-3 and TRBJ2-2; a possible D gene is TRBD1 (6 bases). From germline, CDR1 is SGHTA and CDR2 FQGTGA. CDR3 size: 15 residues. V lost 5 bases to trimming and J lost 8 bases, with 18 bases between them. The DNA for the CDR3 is TGTGCCAGCAGCCCTCAGGGGCCAATTACTGGGGAGCTGTTTTTT. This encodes CASSPQGPITGELFF.

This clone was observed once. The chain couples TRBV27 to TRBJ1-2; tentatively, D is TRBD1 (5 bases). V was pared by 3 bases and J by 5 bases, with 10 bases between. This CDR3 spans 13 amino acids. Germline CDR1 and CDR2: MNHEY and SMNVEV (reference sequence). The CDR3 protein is CASSFGGTYGYTF. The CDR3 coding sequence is TGTGCCAGCAGTTTCGGGGGAACGTATGGCTACACCTTC.

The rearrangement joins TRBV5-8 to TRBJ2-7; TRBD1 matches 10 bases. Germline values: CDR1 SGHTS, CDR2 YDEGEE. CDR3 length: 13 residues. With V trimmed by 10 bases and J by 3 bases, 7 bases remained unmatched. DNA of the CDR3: TGTGCCCCTTGGGACAGGGGTTTCTACGAGCAGTACTTC. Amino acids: CAPWDRGFYEQYF.

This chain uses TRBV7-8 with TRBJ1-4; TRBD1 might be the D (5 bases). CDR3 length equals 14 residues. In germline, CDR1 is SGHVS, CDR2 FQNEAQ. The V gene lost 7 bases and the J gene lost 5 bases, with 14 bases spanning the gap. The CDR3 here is CASTERGLNEKLFF. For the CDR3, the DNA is TGTGCCAGCACCGAGCGGGGGTTGAATGAAAAACTGTTTTTT.

Written as DNA, the CDR3 is TGTGCCAGCAGTTTCTCGGGGGGAGGTAACACTGAAGCTTTCTTT. Amino acid sequence: CASSFSGGGNTEAFF. This chain connects TRBV28 to TRBJ1-1, with a tentative D call TRBD1 (5 bases). The germline gives CDR1 MDHEN, CDR2 SYDVKM. The CDR3 is 15 amino acids. V lost 3 bases and J lost 2, with 13 bases in between. Variable domain in full (rest from reference TRBV28 and TRBJ1-1): DVKVTQSSRYLVKRTGEKVFLECVQDMDHENMFWYRQDPGLGLRLIYFSYDVKMKEKGDIPEGYSVSREKKERFSLILESASTNQTSMYLCASSFSGGGNTEAFFGQGTRLTVV.

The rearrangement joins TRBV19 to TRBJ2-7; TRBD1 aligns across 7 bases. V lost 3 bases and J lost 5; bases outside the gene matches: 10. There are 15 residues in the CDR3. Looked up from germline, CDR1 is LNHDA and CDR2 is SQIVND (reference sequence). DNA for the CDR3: TGTGCCAGTAGTATGAGAGGGGGCGCGCGCGACGAGCAGTACTTC. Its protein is CASSMRGGARDEQYF.

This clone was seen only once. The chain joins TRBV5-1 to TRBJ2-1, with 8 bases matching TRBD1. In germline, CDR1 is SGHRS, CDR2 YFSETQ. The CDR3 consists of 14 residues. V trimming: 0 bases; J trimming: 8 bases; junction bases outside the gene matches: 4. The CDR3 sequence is CASSLGQGTHEQFF. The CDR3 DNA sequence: TGCGCCAGCAGCTTGGGACAGGGGACACATGAGCAGTTCTTC.